Each of the 18 T cell receptor beta chains below was sequenced from the same sample in a study of PD-L1 blockade in urothelial cancer. Generated by immunoSEQ multiplex PCR, the TCRdb table keeps only in-frame clones and is missing some. The sample has about 120,000 clones, roughly 83% seen once. Sample time point: peripheral blood 6 weeks after treatment start. The sample consisted of PBMCs, taken around atezolizumab (anti-PD-L1) treatment. These receptors originate from a man aged 45-65 years with urothelial cancer.

V is TRBV21-1 and J is TRBJ1-6. TRBV21-1 counts as a pseudogene. This CDR3 is 16 amino acids long. CDR3 loop: CASSKASGVRGSPLHF. As DNA, the CDR3 is TGTGCCAGCAGCAAAGCGTCTGGGGTACGGGGGTCACCCCTCCACTTT.

This chain links TRBV7-3 with TRBJ1-1; D is possibly TRBD1 (6 bases). This CDR3 comprises 13 residues. Looked up from germline, CDR1 is SGHTA and CDR2 is FQGTGA. V lost 3 bases, J lost 1 base, and 6 bases lay in between. CDR3 bases: TGTGCCAGCAGCTTGACAGGGAACACTGAAGCTTTCTTT. Translated: CASSLTGNTEAFF.

V usage is TRBV30 and J usage is TRBJ1-6, with D possibly TRBD1 on 6 matching bases. Per germline, CDR1 GTSNPN and CDR2 SVGIG (reference sequence). The V end lost 5 bases, the J end lost 7 bases, and 18 bases lay between the germline ends. The CDR3 runs to 15 residues. In DNA, the CDR3 is TGTGCCTGGCAAAACAGGGCGTCGAGCAATTCACCCCTCCACTTT. The encoded protein is CAWQNRASSNSPLHF.

This chain links TRBV5-1 with TRBJ1-3, with D perhaps TRBD1 (5 bases). The CDR3 has 15 amino acids. The V gene's germline CDR1 is SGHRS and CDR2 YFSETQ. Between the trimmed V and J ends, which lost 1 base and 2 bases, there was a span of 10 bases. CDR3 sequence (DNA): TGCGCCAGCAGCTTGCAGGGAATAGCTGGAAACACCATATATTTT. The encoded protein is CASSLQGIAGNTIYF.

The chain has TRBV11-2 and TRBJ1-5, with a possible D match to TRBD1 (6 bases). CDR3 length: 14 amino acids. Trimming left V 1 base short and J 6 bases short, with 10 bases between. CDR1 is SGHAT, CDR2 FQNNGV, per germline. CDR3 coding DNA: TGTGCCAGCAGCTTAGGGGTGGGGGCTCAGCCCCAGCATTTT. Translated, it gives CASSLGVGAQPQHF.

The J gene is TRBJ2-5, the V gene TRBV7-2; 7 positions agree with TRBD1. This CDR3 has 14 residues. Germline CDR1 SGHTA, CDR2 FQGNSA. V was pared by 6 bases and J by 2 bases, with 6 bases of the junction left unmatched. CDR3 loop: CASRPYRGQETQYF. The CDR3, as DNA: TGTGCCAGCAGGCCTTACAGGGGACAAGAGACCCAGTACTTC.

This clone came up once. The rearrangement joins TRBV28 to TRBJ2-7; a possible D gene is TRBD1 (6 bases). There are 15 residues in the CDR3. CDR1 is MDHEN and CDR2 is SYDVKM in the germline V gene. The V end was cut by 7 bases, the J end by 6 bases, with 22 bases between. CDR3 loop: CASIKPGHPIFEQYF. In nucleotides, the CDR3 is TGTGCCAGCATTAAGCCGGGACACCCTATTTTCGAGCAGTACTTC.

The chain recombines TRBV7-9 with TRBJ1-2, with D perhaps matching TRBD1 (6 bases). Trimming left V 2 bases short and J 5 bases short, with 9 bases between. Germline CDR1 and CDR2: SEHNR and FQNEAQ (reference sequence). The CDR3 totals 13 residues. The CDR3 nucleotides are TGTGCCAGCAGCTTAACAGGGATTTATGGCTACACCTTC. It specifies CASSLTGIYGYTF.

V gene TRBV9 combines with J gene TRBJ2-1; TRBD2 matches at 7 bases. The V segment lost 4 bases and the J segment 2 bases; nucleotides outside the gene matches: 18. The CDR3 spans 19 residues. Germline V gives CDR1 SGDLS, CDR2 YYNGEE. The CDR3 sequence: CASSHTRDSAGVPYNEQFF. The DNA for the CDR3 is TGTGCCAGCAGCCACACAAGGGACTCTGCGGGAGTCCCCTACAATGAGCAGTTCTTC.

The chain couples TRBV19 to TRBJ1-4; 7 nucleotides align to TRBD1. Germline trimming cut 5 bases from V and 5 bases from J; bases unmatched to any gene: 8. The CDR3 sequence is 15 residues long. Looked up from germline, CDR1 is LNHDA and CDR2 is SQIVND (reference sequence). The DNA of the CDR3 is TGTGCCAGTAGTCCGAGACAGGGATTAAATGAAAAACTGTTTTTT. Its translation is CASSPRQGLNEKLFF.

This clone was seen more than once but under ten times. In DNA, the CDR3 is TGTGCCAGCAGCCGTGGGACAGATAGCAATCAGCCCCAGCATTTT. Protein product: CASSRGTDSNQPQHF. The rearrangement joins TRBV5-5 to TRBJ1-5, with 7 bases lining up with TRBD1. Germline V gene data show CDR1 as SGHKS and CDR2 as YYEKEE (reference sequence). The CDR3 has 15 amino acids. The ends lost 4 bases at V and 0 bases at J; junction bases unmatched: 4. Together with reference TRBV5-5 and TRBJ1-5, the CDR3 gives the full variable domain: DAGVTQSPTHLIKTRGQQVTLRCSPISGHKSVSWYQQVLGQGPQFIFQYYEKEERGRGNFPDRFSARQFPNYSSELNVNALLLGDSALYLCASSRGTDSNQPQHFGDGTRLSIL.

For the CDR3, the DNA is TGTGCCAGCAGCCGCCAGGGTGGAGAAGAGACCCAGTACTTC. This encodes CASSRQGGEETQYF. The rearrangement joins TRBV7-9 to TRBJ2-5, with D maybe TRBD1 (5 bases). The CDR3 has 14 residues. Germline loops: CDR1 SEHNR, CDR2 FQNEAQ (reference sequence). Trimming removed 5 bases from V and 3 bases from J, with 13 bases in between. The entire variable domain, with the rest obtained from reference TRBV7-9 and TRBJ2-5, is as follows: DTGVSQNPRHKITKRGQNVTFRCDPISEHNRLYWYRQTLGQGPEFLTYFQNEAQLEKSRLLSDRFSAERPKGSFSTLEIQRTEQGDSAMYLCASSRQGGEETQYFGPGTRLLVL.

The chain recombines TRBV6-1 with TRBJ2-5; D is uncertain. V lost 4 bases to trimming and J lost 1 base, with 7 bases between them. The CDR3 spans 13 residues. CDR1 and CDR2 from the germline V gene are MNHNS and SASEGT. The CDR3 DNA reads TGTGCCAGCAGTGTTCAGATCCAAGAGACCCAGTACTTC. Amino acids: CASSVQIQETQYF.

The J gene is TRBJ1-2, the V gene TRBV5-4; D possibly corresponds to TRBD1 (5 bases). This CDR3 spans 14 amino acids. Trimming shortened V by 4 bases and J by 8 bases, and 18 bases separated the two germline ends. Germline CDR1 reads SGHNT; CDR2 reads YYREEE (reference sequence). The DNA of the CDR3 is TGTGCCAGCAGCATTGACAATCGACAGCCCGGCTACACCTTC. Its translation is CASSIDNRQPGYTF.

This chain connects TRBV15 to TRBJ2-7; no clear D gene. With 6 bases removed from V and 2 bases from J, the gap between germline ends came to 8 bases. Germline assignment: CDR1 LNHNV and CDR2 YYDKDF (reference sequence). The CDR3 has 12 residues. DNA of the CDR3: TGTGCCACCAGTTTAGATACCTACGAGCAGTACTTC. This translates into CATSLDTYEQYF.

J is TRBJ2-7 and V is TRBV11-2; the match to TRBD2 covers 9 bases. The ends lost 4 bases at V and 7 bases at J; junction bases unmatched: 20. CDR1 is SGHAT and CDR2 is FQNNGV in the germline V gene. This CDR3 contains 18 residues. The CDR3 is CASSSYVSGRYPTKEQYF. The CDR3 DNA reads as TGTGCCAGCAGCTCCTACGTAAGCGGGAGGTATCCTACGAAGGAGCAGTACTTC.

V gene TRBV9 combines with J gene TRBJ1-3; D gene ambiguous. Germline V gives CDR1 SGDLS, CDR2 YYNGEE. Deletions cut 4 bases from V and 1 base from J, with 9 bases between. The CDR3 has 14 residues. In DNA form, the CDR3 reads TGTGCCAGCAGCCTGCGTGCTTCTGGAAACACCATATATTTT. As protein: CASSLRASGNTIYF.

The V and J genes are TRBV30 and TRBJ2-7; 7 bases match TRBD2. CDR3 size: 13 residues. Germline lookup yields CDR1 GTSNPN and CDR2 SVGIG (reference sequence). V lost 1 base to trimming and J lost 3 bases; unmatched junction nucleotides: 3. For the CDR3, the DNA is TGTGCCTGGAGTGGGGGAGGGCTCTACGAGCAGTACTTC. As protein: CAWSGGGLYEQYF.